This TCR beta chain was documented in a study of CD8+ T cells in alopecia areata. Study results and limitations: Compared with normal scalp, lesional scalp had higher clonality and more expanded CD8+ clones.

Treatment noted: oral pan-JAK inhibitor, 5-10 mg twice daily. It was from PBMCs that CD4+ and CD8+ T cells were sorted. cDNA reverse transcribed from extracted RNA served as the sequencing template. Measured with immunoSEQ multiplex PCR; TCRdb has only the in-frame clones, and not every one. In the table there are 95,000 to 150,000 clones, 61% of which are singletons. This CDR3 region has 14 residues. Germline CDR1 is MDHEN and CDR2 is SYDVKM. Trimming took off 8 bases at V and 1 base at J, with 14 bases between the two ends. In this sample, this clone turned up a few times. What it recognizes is unknown.

The J gene is TRBJ2-5, the V gene TRBV28, with no clear D. The specimen was CD4+ T cells sorted from blood, collected at week 4, from a patient treated with tofacitinib. This TCR was recovered from a human donor with alopecia areata. CDR3 protein: CASGALHSQETQYF. CDR3 in DNA: TGTGCCAGCGGCGCCCTGCACAGCCAAGAGACCCAGTACTTC.